This T cell receptor beta chain was sequenced in a study of vaccination and CD4 T cells after COVID-19 (dated 2022 in TCRdb). In terms of the full investigation: Convalescent patients had a positive SARS-CoV-2 result on nasal swab PCR, and of these patients, nine had mild disease and one had severe disease. Six males and four females were included in the convalescent cohort, with two Hispanic individuals, seven Caucasians, two Asians and one multiracial person represented. Participants received two doses of either the Pfizer-BioNTech BNT162b2 vaccine (n=8) or the Moderna mRNA-1273 vaccine (n=2). Post-COVID blood samples were collected from convalescent patients a median of around 100 days after diagnosis, with a range of roughly 30 to 161 days. The time from the second vaccine dose to post-vaccine blood sampling had a median of 72 days and ranged from roughly 12 to 250 days. The cultures were stimulated with overlapping spike peptide pools from SARS-CoV-2 and from the common cold coronaviruses HCoV-NL63, HCoV-OC43 and HCoV-229E. Control cultures used a CEFX viral epitope pool as positive control, an HIV-1 Nef peptide pool as negative control, or no peptide. The spike-specific CD4+ TCR repertoire was compared before and after mRNA vaccination in over nine COVID-19 convalescent patients and a few infection-naive healthy vaccine recipients.

For CDR1 and CDR2, the germline V gene lists ENHRY and SYGVKD. Cut back by 0 bases and 6 bases, the V and J ends lie 12 bases apart. The CDR3 starts with the cysteine, ends with the phenylalanine, and has 16 residues. Only the CDR3 region is kept as DNA, spanning 48 bases read in frame from base 1. Libraries were prepared through PCR. DNA from cultured CD4+ T cells underwent TCR sequencing with the Oncomine TCR Beta short-read assay at the Johns Hopkins FTIC core. The QIAamp micro DNA kit was used to extract genomic DNA from the cultured CD4+ T cells. The Oncomine TCR Beta libraries from cultured CD4+ T cells were pooled using unique dual indexes and then sequenced on an Illumina iSeq 100. The paper's processing steps were these. Non-productive sequences were filtered out, and CDR3s that did not start with C, did not end with F or W, or were shorter than 7 amino acids were discarded. Antigen-specific clonotypes were identified with the MANAFEST web application by comparing peptide-stimulated wells with reference and other culture wells. An FDR below 0.05, an odds ratio above 5, and a productive frequency above 0.1% in at least two of three replicate wells were required for clones to be considered positive. A clonotype was classed as cross-reactive if the clonotype showed significant expansion both in SARS-CoV-2 spike wells and in at least one common cold coronavirus spike condition. Using R version 3.6.1, CDR3 homology was evaluated through Levenshtein distances (stringdist) along with unrooted phylogenetic trees (ape). TCRdb applied fastp at Q25 and MiXCR to the public reads, then kept only in-frame beta chains. Each CDR3 protein gets just one entry, which takes the most common genes and DNA from the rows behind it. In this record, the V and J calls reflect TCRdb's handling and not the investigators' own analysis. This sample lists more than 15,000 distinct CDR3 sequences; 43% were detected once. The top ten constitute 4.5% to 7% of the sample.

In the case of this clonotype: Its antigen has not been determined. No base quality values were provided; no much bigger clone lies one nucleotide off.

What the work shows at the level of the full study, not this receptor alone: Nearly all vaccine-specific clones in convalescent patients (304 of 307) were mono-reactive for SARS-CoV-2 spike rather than cross-reactive with common cold coronaviruses. Only a relatively small number of convalescent patients were included in the study, and early timepoints following natural infection were not analyzed. In convalescent patients, a median around 85% of post-vaccine SARS-CoV-2-reactive clones were detected only after vaccination, and vaccine-specific priming was suggested by this finding. The median number of SARS-CoV-2-reactive clonotypes rose from 21 after infection to 35 to 45 after vaccination, but the change was not significant.

The treatment or condition tag for this specimen amounts to: roughly 10-day PBMC culture with coronavirus spike peptide pools or control peptides (ViraFEST assay). The ViraFEST assay, used in the study, expanded antigen-specific T cells with peptide pools and then identified the expanded clonotypes through TCR sequencing. The convalescent patients' positive SARS-CoV-2 PCR tests were from March to December 2020, which was before the Alpha, Beta and Delta variants emerged in the United States. PBMCs were cultured at two million per well in IMDM supplemented with approximately 5% human AB serum and 10 IU/ml IL-2, with 9.5 to 10 ug/ml peptide pools added. Half of the culture medium was replaced with fresh IL-2-containing medium on days 3 and 7. After approximately 11 days of culture, CD4+ T cells were isolated by negative selection with the EasySep CD4+ T cell isolation kit. PBMCs were separated from whole blood using Ficoll-Paque Plus gradient centrifugation and then either used fresh or cryopreserved at -140C. Triplicate wells were generally used for each culture condition.

The clonotype comes from a human donor who had recovered from COVID-19. The source material was CD4+ T cells from blood, cultured in vitro, sampled before SARS-CoV-2 vaccination. This sequence uses TRBV10-3 and TRBJ1-6; the D gene cannot be resolved reliably. CDR3 reads: CAISESRGGSNSPLHF. The DNA sequence follows: TGTGCCATCAGTGAGTCCCGGGGTGGCAGTAATTCACCCCTCCACTTT.